The rows below give T cell receptor beta chains drawn from one sample of a study of T-cell reconstitution after alpha-beta-depleted transplantation in children. TCRdb re-called the PCR reads through MiXCR, storing one row per CDR3 protein. The data show approximately 630,000 distinct CDR3 sequences, around 14% seen once. The sample consisted of PBMCs, taken before TCRalphabeta/CD19-depleted stem cell transplant. The receptors come from a girl aged 2 to 10 with congenital amegakaryocytic thrombocytopenia, due to receive a stem cell transplant. Both conserved end residues are part of each CDR3. A D gene is named only where the DNA matches it firmly. Size tells how often a clone was seen (once, few, many) or the class of an expanded clone, and some rows leave it out.

clone_size d_call j_call v_call cdr3_nt cdr3_aa
many TRBD2 TRBJ2-2 TRBV5-1 TGCGCCAGCAGCTTGACTAGCGCCACCGGGGAGCTGTTTTTT CASSLTSATGELFF
few TRBD2 TRBJ2-1 TRBV12-3/TRBV12-4 TGTGCCAGCAGGCCCGGACTAGCGGGAGGGATCGGCAATGAGCAGTTCTTC CASRPGLAGGIGNEQFF
few . TRBJ2-7 TRBV14 TGTGCCAGCAGCCAAGTAGGGAGCTCCTACGAGCAGTACTTC CASSQVGSSYEQYF
many . TRBJ2-2 TRBV5-1 TGCGCCAGCAGCCTGGCCATTACAGGGCACACCGGGGAGCTGTTTTTT CASSLAITGHTGELFF
. . TRBJ2-2 TRBV9 TGTGCCAGCAGTTATTGGGGGAACACCGGGGAGCTGTTTTTT CASSYWGNTGELFF
few . TRBJ1-1 TRBV12-3/TRBV12-4 TGTGCCACCAAAGGGATTGCATACACTGAAGCTTTCTTT CATKGIAYTEAFF
many TRBD2 TRBJ2-3 TRBV5-1 TGCGCCAGCAGCCCGACTAGCGGGAGGGCCTATACGCAGTATTTT CASSPTSGRAYTQYF
many . TRBJ2-7 TRBV20-1 TGCAGTGCCCATTCAAGCTCCTACGAGCAGTACTTC CSAHSSSYEQYF
many TRBD2 TRBJ2-3 TRBV20-1 TGCAGTGCTAGTCTGAGCGGGAGTGGCACAGATACGCAGTATTTT CSASLSGSGTDTQYF
. TRBD2 TRBJ2-7 TRBV3-1 TGTGCCAGCAGCCCTGCTGTGGGGAGCGGGAGTTTCCCCGGGCCCTACGAGCAGTACTTC CASSPAVGSGSFPGPYEQYF
few . TRBJ2-1 TRBV20-1 TGCAGTGCTAGAGATCCCCCGGGAGAACAGTTCTTC CSARDPPGEQFF
few . TRBJ2-7 TRBV5-5 TGTGCCAGCAGCCGCAGGGGCCCGTCTCCCTACGAGCAGTACTTC CASSRRGPSPYEQYF
many . TRBJ1-6 TRBV6-4 TGTGCCAGCAGTGAAAGCCAGGGAGATTCACCCCTCCACTTT CASSESQGDSPLHF
. . TRBJ1-2 TRBV12-3/TRBV12-4 TGTGCCAGCAGTTTCAGGGTGATGAACGGCTACACCTTC CASSFRVMNGYTF
few . TRBJ2-1 TRBV9 TGTGCCAGCAGCGAGGGGGAGGGGAATGAGCAGTTCTTC CASSEGEGNEQFF
many . TRBJ2-7 TRBV6-9 TGTGCCAGCAGTTATTCGGGGGCCAGCTACGAGCAGTACTTC CASSYSGASYEQYF
few . TRBJ1-1 TRBV7-2 TGTGCCAGCAGCTCAACACTATCGGGGGGTTACACTGAAGCTTTCTTT CASSSTLSGGYTEAFF
many TRBD2 TRBJ2-1 TRBV20-1 TGCAGTGCCTATCCCAATGGTGGGACTAGCGGGAACAATGAGCAGTTCTTC CSAYPNGGTSGNNEQFF
. . TRBJ2-1 TRBV7-6 TGTGCCAGCAGCTTAGAAATAGTCCCCTACAATGAGCAGTTCTTC CASSLEIVPYNEQFF
. . TRBJ2-2 TRBV29-1 TGCAGCGTTGTGATCGGTAACACCGGGGAGCTGTCTTTT CSVVIGNTGELSF
many TRBD1 TRBJ2-3 TRBV5-1 TGCGCCAGCAGCGCTAAACAGGGGGCGGTTGCAGATACGCAGTATTTT CASSAKQGAVADTQYF
many . TRBJ2-3 TRBV5-1 TGCGCCAGCAGCTTGGGGACAGCCACAGATACGCAGTATTTT CASSLGTATDTQYF
few . TRBJ2-7 TRBV20-1 TGCAGTGCTAGAGGCCCAGGGGACTCCTTCTACGAGCAGTACTTC CSARGPGDSFYEQYF